The 15 T cell receptor beta chains below come from one sample, sequenced in a study of T cell responses to AZD1222 COVID-19 vaccine. Repertoires were generated with immunoSEQ multiplex PCR, while TCRdb's copy carries only in-frame clones and drops some. The profile shows 70,000 to 95,000 clones, roughly 91% of them singletons. The source was peripheral blood, collected on day 0 of MenACWY control vaccination. These receptor sequences come from an adult in good health.

The chain recombines TRBV6-5 with TRBJ2-2, with D possibly being TRBD1 or TRBD2 (5 bases each). The CDR3 is 15 residues long. Germline CDR1 and CDR2: MNHEY and SVGAGI. Trimming removed 6 bases at V and 5 bases at J, with 16 bases between. As DNA, the CDR3 is TGTGCCAGCAGCGGGTCTGCGAGGGGAACCGGGGAGCTGTTTTTT. Translating it yields CASSGSARGTGELFF.

The V gene is TRBV5-1, the J gene TRBJ1-1; D is perhaps TRBD1 (6 bases). Trimming stripped 4 bases from V and 2 bases from J, with 15 bases between. CDR1 and CDR2 (germline): SGHRS, YFSETQ. CDR3 size: 15 residues. The CDR3 protein is CASSLGPGANTEAFF. The CDR3 DNA follows: TGCGCCAGCAGCCTAGGACCGGGGGCAAACACTGAAGCTTTCTTT.

This clone was detected a few times. This chain links TRBV2 with TRBJ2-2; no firm D call. The germline gives CDR1 SNHLY, CDR2 FYNNEI. This CDR3 has 16 residues. Trimming took off 1 base at V and 1 base at J, with 10 bases between the two ends. The CDR3 spells CASSEVASLNTGELFF. CDR3 sequence (DNA): TGTGCCAGCAGTGAAGTAGCAAGTTTGAACACCGGGGAGCTGTTTTTT.

The chain links TRBV3-1 (or the pseudogene TRBV3-2) to TRBJ2-5; no clear D. The length of the CDR3 is 14 residues. Germline V CDR1 and CDR2: LGHDT, YNNKEL (reference sequence). Deletions cut 0 bases from V and 3 bases from J, with 8 bases between. The CDR3 DNA reads TGTGCCAGCAGCCAAGAAGCTCACAAAGAGACCCAGTACTTC. Translated: CASSQEAHKETQYF.

The gene calls are TRBV30 and TRBJ2-3; D may be TRBD2 (6 bases). The germline V gene encodes CDR1 GTSNPN and CDR2 SVGIG (reference sequence). Trimming removed 3 bases at V and 0 bases at J, with 7 bases between. The CDR3 length is 13 residues. The CDR3 region is CAWSGTSTDTQYF. The CDR3 bases are TGTGCCTGGAGCGGGACTAGCACAGATACGCAGTATTTT. Using reference TRBV30 and TRBJ2-3 for the parts outside the CDR3, the full variable domain is SQTIHQWPATLVQPVGSPLSLECTVEGTSNPNLYWYRQAAGRGLQLLFYSVGIGQISSEVPQNLSASRPQDRQFILSSKKLLLSDSGFYLCAWSGTSTDTQYFGPGTRLTVL.

The J gene is TRBJ2-1, the V gene TRBV7-8; tentatively, D is TRBD2 (7 bases). CDR1 and CDR2 from the germline V gene are SGHVS and FQNEAQ. V was trimmed by 0 bases and J by 7 bases, leaving 13 bases between them. This CDR3 spans 15 amino acids. CDR3 sequence: CASSLAGGPLNEQFF. CDR3 coding DNA: TGTGCCAGCAGCTTAGCGGGGGGGCCGCTGAATGAGCAGTTCTTC.

The genes are TRBV29-1 and TRBJ1-5; tentatively, D is TRBD1 (5 bases). This CDR3 is 13 amino acids long. V was pared by 3 bases and J by 7 bases, with 13 bases between. Germline values: CDR1 SQVTM, CDR2 ANQGSEA. CDR3 region: CSVEGRGGQPQHF. CDR3 DNA sequence: TGCAGCGTTGAGGGTAGGGGCGGGCAGCCCCAGCATTTT.

This clone was seen a handful of times. J is TRBJ1-5 and V is TRBV29-1; TRBD1 might be the D (5 bases). The CDR3 contains 13 residues. Germline lookup yields CDR1 SQVTM and CDR2 ANQGSEA. The V end was cut by 6 bases, the J end by 8 bases, with 17 bases between. Here the CDR3 reads CSVSAGLGEPQHF. As DNA, the CDR3 is TGCAGCGTGTCGGCAGGTTTAGGGGAGCCCCAGCATTTT.

The chain links TRBV12-3 or TRBV12-4 to TRBJ1-1; D ambiguous. CDR3 size: 13 residues. The V and J ends lost 1 base and 4 bases respectively, with 7 bases between them. The CDR3 nucleotides are TGTGCCAGCAGTTTAGAGGGTGGCACTGAAGCTTTCTTT. Translating it yields CASSLEGGTEAFF.

The rearrangement joins TRBV7-2 to TRBJ2-3; D gene unclear. The CDR3 runs 13 residues. Trimming removed 3 bases from V and 5 bases from J, with 9 bases in between. Germline assignment: CDR1 SGHTA and CDR2 FQGNSA. CDR3 sequence (DNA): TGTGCCAGCAGCTTTCAGACCGGAGATACGCAGTATTTT. This encodes CASSFQTGDTQYF.

The chain has TRBV18 and TRBJ1-1; D uncertain. V was cut by 5 bases and J by 2 bases, with 6 bases left in between. This CDR3 has 12 amino acids. Looked up from germline, CDR1 is KGHSH and CDR2 is LQKENI. The CDR3 region is CASSNINTEAFF. CDR3 coding DNA: TGTGCCAGCTCAAATATTAACACTGAAGCTTTCTTT.

The rearrangement joins TRBV7-2 to TRBJ1-2; maybe TRBD1 (5 bases). CDR1 is SGHTA, CDR2 FQGNSA, per germline. V gave up 0 bases and J gave up 2 bases, with 10 bases separating them. The CDR3 is made up of 15 amino acids. CDR3 sequence: CASSLASTENYGYTF. The CDR3 nucleotides read TGTGCCAGCAGCTTAGCCTCGACAGAGAACTATGGCTACACCTTC.

The chain is built from TRBV4-3 and TRBJ2-2, with D unresolved. There are 12 residues in the CDR3. The V and J ends lost 4 bases and 4 bases respectively, with 4 bases between them. Germline CDR1 reads LGHNA; CDR2 reads YSLEER. The CDR3 DNA sequence: TGCGCCAGCAGCCGTCTCACCGGGGAGCTGTTTTTT. It is translated as CASSRLTGELFF.

The chain joins TRBV19 to TRBJ1-5; possible D gene TRBD1, 5 bases. CDR3 length equals 15 residues. The V gene lost 3 bases and the J gene lost 4 bases, with 13 bases spanning the gap. CDR1 LNHDA and CDR2 SQIVND come from the germline V gene (reference sequence). The CDR3 is CASSIVGGGNQPQHF. In DNA, the CDR3 is TGTGCCAGTAGTATTGTAGGCGGGGGTAATCAGCCCCAGCATTTT.

CDR3 sequence (DNA): TGCGCCAGCAGCCTCCACAACCGCGCGAACACTGAAGCTTTCTTT. Translation: CASSLHNRANTEAFF. V and J are TRBV5-1 and TRBJ1-1; D is ambiguous. The CDR3 runs to 15 residues. CDR1 and CDR2 from the germline V gene are SGHRS and YFSETQ. The V end lost 4 bases, the J end lost 1 base, and 14 bases lay between the germline ends.